Below, 9 T cell receptor beta chains from the same sample are listed, as sequenced in a study of shared clonotypes between healthy human individuals. Terminally differentiated effector memory CD45RA+ cells were left out of the naive CD8 fraction, which was CD45RO-negative and positively selected for CCR7. Clones were sequenced by immunoSEQ multiplex PCR, and TCRdb holds only the in-frame ones, with some missing. The top ten hold 1.2% of the sample, which has roughly 1,800,000 clones, just under 95% seen once. The sample comprised naive CD8+ T cells sorted from blood. All receptors come from a man between 18 and 29 years old in good health.

This chain links TRBV18 with TRBJ2-7, with D hard to call. Germline V gene data show CDR1 as KGHSH and CDR2 as LQKENI. CDR3 length: 15 residues. The V and J ends lost 0 bases and 1 base respectively, with 10 bases between them. This CDR3 reads CASSPPASKSYEQYF. The CDR3 DNA reads as TGTGCCAGCTCACCACCAGCCAGTAAATCCTACGAGCAGTACTTC.

This chain joins TRBV18 and TRBJ2-7, with D possibly being TRBD2 (6 bases). The ends were cut back, 1 base at V and 0 bases at J, with 13 bases in the middle. The CDR3 spans 16 residues. CDR1 is KGHSH and CDR2 is LQKENI in the germline V gene. CDR3 amino acids: CASSPQVRGSSYEQYF. CDR3 bases: TGTGCCAGCTCACCACAGGTTCGGGGGAGCTCCTACGAGCAGTACTTC. The variable domain in full, with the rest retrieved from reference TRBV18 and TRBJ2-7, is NAGVMQNPRHLVRRRGQEARLRCSPMKGHSHVYWYRQLPEEGLKFMVYLQKENIIDESGMPKERFSAEFPKEGPSILRIQQVVRGDSAAYFCASSPQVRGSSYEQYFGPGTRLTVT.

The chain employs TRBV29-1 and TRBJ1-2; TRBD1 agrees at 8 bases. The CDR3 consists of 16 residues. J lost 8 bases, V lost 1 base, and 15 bases had no gene match. Germline V CDR1 and CDR2: SQVTM, ANQGSEA. The CDR3 DNA follows: TGCAGCGTTGAAGTGGGACAGGAGGTTGGAGGGTGGGGCTACACCTTC. It specifies CSVEVGQEVGGWGYTF. The variable domain in full, completed from reference TRBV29-1 and TRBJ1-2, reads SAVISQKPSRDICQRGTSLTIQCQVDSQVTMMFWYRQQPGQSLTLIATANQGSEATYESGFVIDKFPISRPNLTFSTLTVSNMSPEDSSIYLCSVEVGQEVGGWGYTFGSGTRLTVV.

The rearrangement links TRBV6-6 to TRBJ2-7; TRBD1 matches at 7 bases. The CDR3 loop spans 15 amino acids. The ends lost 2 bases at V and 2 bases at J; junction bases unmatched: 6. Germline CDR1 MNHNY, CDR2 SVGAGI (reference sequence). The CDR3 sequence is CASSYPDRSTYEQYF. The CDR3 bases are TGTGCCAGCAGTTACCCGGACAGGAGTACCTACGAGCAGTACTTC.

This clone has a single count. V and J are TRBV4-3 and TRBJ2-1, with TRBD1 matching 7 bases. Trimming removed 0 bases from V and 1 base from J; junction bases left unmatched: 9. The CDR3 consists of 18 residues. Germline CDR1 LGHNA, CDR2 YSLEER. In DNA form, the CDR3 reads TGCGCCAGCAGCCAAGATAGTGTTGGGACAGAATCCTACAATGAGCAGTTCTTC. Its translation is CASSQDSVGTESYNEQFF.

The gene calls are TRBV6-1 and TRBJ2-7; D possibly uses TRBD1 or TRBD2 (5 bases each). V was pared by 3 bases and J by 1 base, with 13 bases between. CDR3 length: 15 residues. Per germline, CDR1 MNHNS and CDR2 SASEGT. The CDR3 coding sequence is TGTGCCAGCAGTGATTTGACGGGACCTTCCTACGAGCAGTACTTC. Protein sequence: CASSDLTGPSYEQYF.

As concerns this clone: Distinct nucleotide sequences in the sample also encode this CDR3. This rearrangement joins TRBV4-1 to TRBJ1-2, with D unclear. CDR3 length: 14 amino acids. The germline V gene has CDR1 MGHRA and CDR2 YSYEKL. Between the trimmed V and J ends, which lost 1 base and 2 bases, there was a span of 8 bases. Here the CDR3 reads CASSQGLGNYGYTF. DNA for the CDR3: TGCGCCAGCAGCCAAGGTTTGGGGAACTATGGCTACACCTTC.

The DNA of the CDR3 is TGCGCCAGCAGTGCTAATTCTGGCTCCTACAATGAGCAGTTCTTC. It translates to CASSANSGSYNEQFF. The chain couples TRBV10-2 to TRBJ2-1; no definite D call. The CDR3 totals 15 residues. Germline loops: CDR1 WSHSY, CDR2 SAAADI. The germline V and J ends were trimmed by 4 bases and 0 bases, with 10 bases remaining between them.

The chain links TRBV5-6 to TRBJ2-7, with D possibly being TRBD2 (5 bases). The CDR3 loop spans 16 amino acids. Germline V gene sequence: CDR1 SGHDT, CDR2 YYEEEE. Deletions cut 1 base from V and 5 bases from J, with 19 bases between. The CDR3 here is CASSLPREGILHEQYF. In DNA form, the CDR3 reads TGTGCCAGCAGCTTGCCCCGAGAGGGCATCCTCCACGAGCAGTACTTC.